This record concerns one T cell receptor beta chain sequence. Its antigen has not been determined. There are no base qualities to consult, and no much larger clone falls within one base. Thawed PBMCs were FACS-sorted into unstimulated Tregs (CD4+CD25+CD127-), CD4+ non-Tregs (CD4+CD25-), CD4 cells and CD8 cells. Blood from healthy controls was obtained either from healthy volunteers or as purchased buffy coats. Healthy control blood was processed by Ficoll density gradient to PBMCs and cryopreserved; patient PBMCs were collected before and after transplant. The data were obtained in a study of Tregs in tolerant kidney transplant recipients (dated by TCRdb to the late 2010s). With respect to the entire study: The study applied TCRbeta sequencing to find donor-specific regulatory T cells before combined kidney and bone marrow transplantation and then followed those same cells after transplant. Several methods of expanding Tregs specific for an allogeneic donor were compared by TCRbeta repertoire sequencing in a few healthy controls.

For TCRbeta CDR3 sequencing, genomic DNA was extracted from sorted cells using the QIAGEN DNeasy Blood and Tissue Kit. High-throughput TCRbeta CDR3 sequencing, including PCR amplification with bias correction and internal controls, was performed commercially through immunoSEQ. As for how the authors treated the data: Unique productive TCRbeta sequences were defined by CDR3 nucleotide sequence where primers matched, and otherwise by CDR3 amino acid sequence together with Vbeta and Jbeta genes. Sorting error was corrected by removing sequences shared between sorted populations at a frequency ratio of 2:1 or less, and the remaining shared sequences were assigned to the higher population. A sequence was defined as donor-reactive if the sequence was expanded at least 5-fold in CFSE-low cells compared with unstimulated cells and had a frequency of at least 0.01% in CFSE-low cells. Repertoire divergence was quantified by Jensen-Shannon divergence calculated from the top 100 TCRbeta sequences ranked by frequency. For any sample with multiple sequencing runs, sorting error was corrected in each run separately before the runs were pooled. TCRdb provides this immuneACCESS table in a form limited to in-frame rearrangements. Some clones are lacking; in checked studies, under half of them reflect an unresolved V gene, and why the rest are absent is not known. The D gene and trimming were derived from the DNA, and the V and J assignments and clone size from that table. The sample records 240,000 or so clones, about 80% of which are singletons. Jointly, the top ten make up about 0.58% of the sample.

General findings and caveats noted by the study authors: Because the study included only a small number of patients, the results must be confirmed in larger populations and under other immunosuppression protocols. The most biologically relevant and donor-specific TCRbeta repertoire appeared to be identified by expanding Tregs with activated donor B cells. Although technical replication error seemed to be minimal, the question of biological reproducibility was not addressed directly.

This TCR came from a human donor in good health. The source material was CD4+ T cells from blood.

The DNA sequence reads TGTGCCATCAGTGAGTCACAGGGTAATCAGCCCCAGCATTTT. The resulting protein is CAISESQGNQPQHF. The chain joins TRBV10-3 to TRBJ1-5, with TRBD1 tentatively as D gene (6 bases match). Deletion took 0 bases off V and 4 bases off J, with a span of 7 bases between the germline ends. CDR1 and CDR2 were assigned from the germline V gene as ENHRY and SYGVKD. Counted from cysteine to phenylalanine, this CDR3 has 14 amino acids. The DNA shown is the 42-base CDR3, in frame from base 1.